The entry below gives a single T cell receptor beta chain sequence along with its context. Its matching antigen is unknown. The source of the sample is a study of T cell repertoires in cytomegalovirus infection. In the study overall: Well-studied HLA-B-restricted epitopes and recently identified HLA-C-restricted epitopes of CMV were both used in the study.

The CDR3 sequence is 17 residues long. J gave up 4 bases and V 1 base, and 11 bases lay outside the gene matches. Germline V CDR1 and CDR2: SGHNT, YYREEE (reference sequence). TCRdb passed the reads through MiXCR, listing each CDR3 protein once. This table has around 770,000 distinct CDR3 sequences, around 29% appearing once. Study observations and caveats: It was HLA-C-restricted CMV-specific TCR beta clonotypes that dominated the response ex vivo.

The source is a human donor in good health (CMV status not recorded). Some clones in this sample may be carry-over from other donors' samples. The sample was cultured CD8+ T cells from PBMCs, taken from culture after CMV antigen stimulation. The V and J genes are TRBV5-4 and TRBJ2-1, with 7 positions matching TRBD1. CDR3 sequence (DNA): TGTGCCAGCAGCTTGTTCGGTAGGGGACAGCATTACAATGAGCAGTTCTTC. Translated, it gives CASSLFGRGQHYNEQFF.